Listed here are 15 T cell receptor beta chains from one sample, sequenced in a study of blood T cell repertoires in COVID-19. Clones were read by immunoSEQ multiplex PCR, and TCRdb kept only the in-frame ones, dropping some. Counted here are approximately 52,000 clones, approximately 92% occurring once; the ten biggest clones make up around 5%. Sequenced: peripheral blood. Every receptor here comes from a man in his fifties or sixties with active COVID-19.

This clone was seen once. The J gene is TRBJ1-5, the V gene TRBV27; 7 bases match TRBD1. The CDR3 is 14 residues long. The germline CDR1 and CDR2 sequences are MNHEY and SMNVEV (reference sequence). With V trimmed by 2 bases and J by 2 bases, 0 bases remained unmatched. The CDR3 region is CASSLDRGNQPQHF. As DNA, the CDR3 is TGTGCCAGCAGTTTAGACAGGGGCAATCAGCCCCAGCATTTT.

V is TRBV27 and J is TRBJ1-2, with 9 nucleotides matching TRBD1. The germline gives CDR1 MNHEY, CDR2 SMNVEV (reference sequence). V lost 6 bases to trimming and J lost 9 bases; unmatched junction nucleotides: 14. CDR3 length: 15 amino acids. CDR3 region: CASSRNLGQGLSYTF. DNA of the CDR3: TGTGCCAGCAGCCGGAATCTGGGACAGGGCTTAAGCTACACCTTC.

The chain links TRBV7-3 to TRBJ2-7; a weak D match, TRBD2 (6 bases). V was trimmed by 2 bases and J by 6 bases, leaving 14 bases between them. The CDR3 is made up of 14 amino acids. The germline gives CDR1 SGHTA, CDR2 FQGTGA. CDR3 region: CASSLYGRDGEQYF. In DNA form, the CDR3 reads TGTGCCAGCAGCTTATACGGGCGGGACGGCGAGCAGTACTTC.

This chain uses TRBV5-1 with TRBJ2-5; D not certain. The CDR3 totals 12 residues. The germline V gene has CDR1 SGHRS and CDR2 YFSETQ. V was clipped by 5 bases and J by 2 bases, with 7 bases between them. CDR3 residues: CASSQRQETQYF. CDR3 DNA: TGCGCCAGCAGTCAGCGACAAGAGACCCAGTACTTC.

V gene TRBV28 combines with J gene TRBJ2-3, with 11 bases identical to TRBD2. This CDR3 has 15 residues. J lost 5 bases, V lost 7 bases, and 8 bases had no gene match. Germline V gene sequence: CDR1 MDHEN, CDR2 SYDVKM. The CDR3 DNA follows: TGTGCCAGCAAGGGTAGCGGGAGGGCCCAAGATACGCAGTATTTT. It encodes CASKGSGRAQDTQYF.

The chain couples TRBV5-6 to TRBJ2-7; D is perhaps TRBD1 (5 bases). The CDR3 spans 14 residues. V shed 3 bases and J shed 1 base, with 11 bases lying between them. Germline V gene lookup returns CDR1 SGHDT and CDR2 YYEEEE. CDR3 amino acids: CASSYYRSSYEQYF. The CDR3 DNA follows: TGTGCCAGCAGCTATTACAGGTCATCCTACGAGCAGTACTTC. The whole variable domain, filled in from reference TRBV5-6 and TRBJ2-7, reads DAGVTQSPTHLIKTRGQQVTLRCSPKSGHDTVSWYQQALGQGPQFIFQYYEEEERQRGNFPDRFSGHQFPNYSSELNVNALLLGDSALYLCASSYYRSSYEQYFGPGTRLTVT.

This chain connects TRBV7-2 to TRBJ2-1; 8 bases agree with TRBD2. The germline V gene has CDR1 SGHTA and CDR2 FQGNSA. V trimming: 5 bases; J trimming: 1 base; junction bases outside the gene matches: 4. This CDR3 contains 15 residues. The CDR3 spells CASSHTSGSYNEQFF. CDR3 nucleotides: TGTGCCAGCAGCCATACTAGCGGTTCCTACAATGAGCAGTTCTTC.

The chain recombines TRBV14 with TRBJ1-1; TRBD1 is a possible D gene (5 bases). Germline lookup yields CDR1 SGHDN and CDR2 FVKESK. V was trimmed by 2 bases and J by 1 base, leaving 5 bases between them. The CDR3 extends over 13 amino acids. The CDR3 reads CASSQQGNTEAFF. The CDR3 coding sequence is TGTGCCAGCAGCCAACAGGGGAACACTGAAGCTTTCTTT.

V is TRBV28 and J is TRBJ1-3, with D tentatively TRBD1 (5 bases). This CDR3 is built from 13 residues. V was shortened by 6 bases and J by 10 bases, with 16 bases between the two germline ends. Germline V CDR1 and CDR2: MDHEN, SYDVKM. This CDR3 reads CASSRGGGLTIYF. The CDR3 coding sequence is TGTGCCAGCAGCCGCGGGGGGGGACTGACCATATATTTT.

This clone was detected only once. This chain joins TRBV7-9 and TRBJ2-3; TRBD1 is a possible D gene (6 bases). The CDR3 runs to 13 residues. Looked up from germline, CDR1 is SEHNR and CDR2 is FQNEAQ (reference sequence). CDR3 bases: TGTATCAGCGAGACAGGCCGCACAGATACGCAGTATTTT. Amino acids: CISETGRTDTQYF.

V and J are TRBV28 and TRBJ2-5; 7 bases map to TRBD1. V was pared by 8 bases and J by 7 bases, with 10 bases of the junction left unmatched. CDR3 length: 13 residues. Germline-derived CDR1 and CDR2 are MDHEN and SYDVKM. In DNA form, the CDR3 reads TGTGCCAGCGGGTCGGACAGGAAGGGGACCCAGTACTTC. Translation gives CASGSDRKGTQYF.

This clone appeared once. The chain carries TRBV7-2 and TRBJ2-7; D is ambiguous. The CDR3 runs to 12 residues. V was shortened by 3 bases and J by 5 bases, with 8 bases between the two germline ends. Germline CDR1 and CDR2: SGHTA and FQGNSA. CDR3: CASSFIFNEQYF. The CDR3 bases are TGTGCCAGCAGCTTCATTTTCAACGAGCAGTACTTC.

The chain links TRBV9 to TRBJ2-1, with D possibly TRBD2 on 6 matching bases. This CDR3 is built from 16 residues. V was pared by 4 bases and J by 4 bases, with 18 bases between. Germline V gene data show CDR1 as SGDLS and CDR2 as YYNGEE. This chain's CDR3 is CASSLLGRGLYNEQFF. As DNA, the CDR3 is TGTGCCAGCAGCCTATTGGGGCGGGGACTTTACAATGAGCAGTTCTTC.

The V call is TRBV4-3, the J call TRBJ2-7; 7 bases agree with TRBD2. The germline V gene has CDR1 LGHNA and CDR2 YSLEER. The CDR3 totals 15 residues. V trimming: 1 base; J trimming: 7 bases; junction bases outside the gene matches: 10. CDR3 nucleotides: TGCGCCAGCAGCCAAGTAACCGCGGGAGTAGGTGAGCAGTACTTC. This encodes CASSQVTAGVGEQYF.

The chain employs TRBV28 and TRBJ2-5, with TRBD1 identical over 11 bases. Germline V gene lookup returns CDR1 MDHEN and CDR2 SYDVKM. This CDR3 has 14 amino acids. Germline trimming cut 3 bases from V and 7 bases from J; bases unmatched to any gene: 4. CDR3 coding DNA: TGTGCCAGCAGTTTCGGACAGGGGGCGCGGACCCAGTACTTC. This codes for CASSFGQGARTQYF. The full variable domain, in which reference TRBV28 and TRBJ2-5 provide the parts outside the CDR3, is DVKVTQSSRYLVKRTGEKVFLECVQDMDHENMFWYRQDPGLGLRLIYFSYDVKMKEKGDIPEGYSVSREKKERFSLILESASTNQTSMYLCASSFGQGARTQYFGPGTRLLVL.